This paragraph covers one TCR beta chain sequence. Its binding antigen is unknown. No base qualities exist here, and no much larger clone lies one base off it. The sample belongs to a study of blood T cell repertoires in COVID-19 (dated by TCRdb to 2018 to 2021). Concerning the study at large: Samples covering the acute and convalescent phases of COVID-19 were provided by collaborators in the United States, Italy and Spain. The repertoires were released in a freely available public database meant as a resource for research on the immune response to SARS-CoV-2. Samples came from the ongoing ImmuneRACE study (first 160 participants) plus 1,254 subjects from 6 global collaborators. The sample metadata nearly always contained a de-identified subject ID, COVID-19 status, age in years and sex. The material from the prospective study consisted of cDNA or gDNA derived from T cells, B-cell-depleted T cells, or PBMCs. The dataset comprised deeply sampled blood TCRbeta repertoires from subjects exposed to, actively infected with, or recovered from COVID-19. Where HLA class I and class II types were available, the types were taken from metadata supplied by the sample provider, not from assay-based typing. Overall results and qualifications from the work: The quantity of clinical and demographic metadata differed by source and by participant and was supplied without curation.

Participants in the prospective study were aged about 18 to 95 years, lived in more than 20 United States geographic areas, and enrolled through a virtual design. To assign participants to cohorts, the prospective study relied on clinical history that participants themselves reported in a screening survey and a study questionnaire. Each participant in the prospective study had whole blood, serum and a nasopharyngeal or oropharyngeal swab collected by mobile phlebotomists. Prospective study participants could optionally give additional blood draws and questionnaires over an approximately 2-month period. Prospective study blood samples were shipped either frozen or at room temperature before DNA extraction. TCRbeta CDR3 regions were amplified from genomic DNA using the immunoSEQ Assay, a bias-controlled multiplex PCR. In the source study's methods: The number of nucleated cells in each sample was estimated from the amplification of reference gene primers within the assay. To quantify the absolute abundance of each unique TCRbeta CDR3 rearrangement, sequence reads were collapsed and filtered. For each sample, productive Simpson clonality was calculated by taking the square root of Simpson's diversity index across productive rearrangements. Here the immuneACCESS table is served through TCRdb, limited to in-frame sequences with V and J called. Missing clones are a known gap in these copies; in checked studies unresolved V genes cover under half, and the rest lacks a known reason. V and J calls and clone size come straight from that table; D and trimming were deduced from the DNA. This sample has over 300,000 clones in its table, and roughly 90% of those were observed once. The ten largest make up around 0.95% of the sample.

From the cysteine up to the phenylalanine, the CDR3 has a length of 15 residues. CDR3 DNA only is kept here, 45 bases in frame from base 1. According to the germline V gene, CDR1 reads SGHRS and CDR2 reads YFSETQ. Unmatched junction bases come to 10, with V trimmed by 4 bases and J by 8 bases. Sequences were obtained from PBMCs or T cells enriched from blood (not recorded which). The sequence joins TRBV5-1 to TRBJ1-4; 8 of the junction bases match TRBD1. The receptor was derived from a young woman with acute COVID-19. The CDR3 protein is CASSRRTGIREKLFF. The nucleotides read TGCGCCAGCAGCAGAAGGACAGGGATTCGGGAAAAACTGTTTTTT.